This entry lists 19 T cell receptor beta chains sequenced from one sample in a study of T-cell memory formation after mild COVID-19. TCRdb reprocessed the 5' RACE reads via MiXCR and lists one record per CDR3 protein. Here the sample spans fewer than 700,000 distinct CDR3 sequences, roughly 18% being singletons. The specimen sequenced was PBMCs or a T cell subset sorted from them (not recorded which). Receptors originate from an adult woman who had mild COVID-19 (a few samples of this study predate the infection). Cell type and time point are not known.

The chain employs TRBV4-1 and TRBJ2-2; TRBD1 aligns across 11 bases. The V segment lost 3 bases and the J segment 8 bases; nucleotides outside the gene matches: 14. The CDR3 has 18 residues. The V gene's germline CDR1 is MGHRA and CDR2 YSYEKL. The CDR3 DNA reads as TGCGCCAGCAGCCACCCCAGGGGGGACAGGGGGAGGGGTGGGGAGCTGTTTTTT. Encoded protein: CASSHPRGDRGRGGELFF.

This clonotype turned up a few times. V usage is TRBV6-6 and J usage is TRBJ1-2; the D gene is possibly TRBD1 (6 bases). V was trimmed by 7 bases and J by 7 bases, leaving 22 bases between them. In germline, CDR1 is MNHNY, CDR2 SVGAGI (reference sequence). The CDR3 runs to 15 residues. The CDR3 DNA sequence: TGTGCCAGCAATCAACGCCAGGGGACCCCCCTTGGCTACACCTTC. Encoded protein: CASNQRQGTPLGYTF.

This clonotype was observed many times. The chain carries TRBV9 and TRBJ1-5; 8 nucleotides agree with TRBD1. This CDR3 is 16 amino acids long. The V segment lost 4 bases and the J segment 6 bases; nucleotides outside the gene matches: 12. Germline-derived CDR1 and CDR2 are SGDLS and YYNGEE. CDR3 sequence reads: CASSPSLGQGGQPQHF. CDR3 nucleotides: TGTGCCAGCAGCCCTTCCCTCGGACAGGGTGGTCAGCCCCAGCATTTT.

This clonotype was seen only a few times. The chain employs TRBV12-3 or TRBV12-4 and TRBJ2-1; 11 bases agree with TRBD2. Trimming removed 7 bases from V and 8 bases from J; junction bases left unmatched: 10. The CDR3 runs 15 residues. The CDR3 nucleotides read TGTGCCAGCACCTCTACTAGCGGGAGTATCTATGAGCAGTTCTTC. Translated, it gives CASTSTSGSIYEQFF.

This clonotype was detected ten times or more. The chain recombines TRBV25-1 with TRBJ1-3; D uncertain. The CDR3 length is 15 residues. The germline CDR1 and CDR2 sequences are MGHDK and SYGVNS. V lost 2 bases and J 0 bases, leaving 8 bases between the germline ends. The CDR3 loop reads CASSEGLFSGNTIYF. The DNA for the CDR3 is TGTGCCAGCAGTGAAGGACTGTTCTCTGGAAACACCATATATTTT.

This clonotype has more than one count but fewer than ten. The CDR3 nucleotides are TGTGCCAGCAGCCCCGGTGATTTCTCTGGAAACACCATATATTTT. Protein sequence: CASSPGDFSGNTIYF. The chain uses TRBV7-3 and TRBJ1-3; the D is unclear. This CDR3 spans 15 amino acids. Per the germline V gene, CDR1 is SGHTA and CDR2 is FQGTGA. With 5 bases removed from V and 0 bases from J, the gap between germline ends came to 11 bases.

This chain links TRBV6-2 or TRBV6-3 with TRBJ2-1, with D perhaps matching TRBD1 (6 bases). V lost 7 bases and J lost 3, with 19 bases in between. In germline, CDR1 is MNHEY, CDR2 SVGEGT. The CDR3 is 16 amino acids. The CDR3, as DNA: TGTGCCAGCACCCTCTGGGGGCCTGGGAGCTACAATGAGCAGTTCTTC. Translating gives CASTLWGPGSYNEQFF.

The sample holds a few counts of this clonotype. V is TRBV11-2 and J is TRBJ1-3; D remains ambiguous. CDR1 and CDR2 from the germline V gene are SGHAT and FQNNGV. The CDR3 covers 17 residues. V lost 1 base and J lost 0, with 13 bases in between. CDR3 sequence (DNA): TGTGCCAGCAGCTTAGGTTACTCACTCACCTCTGGAAACACCATATATTTT. It translates to CASSLGYSLTSGNTIYF.

The chain has TRBV5-4 and TRBJ2-7; D call uncertain. The CDR3 has 14 amino acids. From germline, CDR1 is SGHNT and CDR2 YYREEE (reference sequence). The ends were cut back, 1 base at V and 3 bases at J, with 11 bases in the middle. CDR3 amino acids: CASSLYGFRYEQYF. The CDR3 region has the DNA TGTGCCAGCAGCTTGTATGGCTTTCGCTACGAGCAGTACTTC.

The V and J genes are TRBV12-3 or TRBV12-4 and TRBJ1-5; no firm D call. Deletions cut 6 bases from V and 0 bases from J, with 12 bases between. The CDR3 is 15 amino acids. DNA for the CDR3: TGTGCCAGCAGCAACAACTTAGATAGCAATCAGCCCCAGCATTTT. Protein product: CASSNNLDSNQPQHF.

This clonotype has only a few counts. This chain connects TRBV29-1 to TRBJ2-7; tentative D call: TRBD1 (6 bases). CDR3 length: 13 amino acids. Per the germline V gene, CDR1 is SQVTM and CDR2 is ANQGSEA. Between the trimmed V and J ends, which lost 6 bases and 5 bases, there was a span of 17 bases. DNA for the CDR3: TGCAGCGTACTACAGGGAAACGCCAACGAGCAGTACTTC. Its translation: CSVLQGNANEQYF.

This clonotype has only a few counts. This chain uses TRBV7-9 with TRBJ2-1, with D unclear. CDR1 is SEHNR, CDR2 FQNEAQ, per germline (reference sequence). CDR3 size: 14 residues. The ends were cut back, 4 bases at V and 0 bases at J, with 7 bases in the middle. CDR3 in amino acids: CASSSDISYNEQFF. The CDR3 DNA sequence: TGTGCCAGCAGCTCCGATATCTCCTACAATGAGCAGTTCTTC.

The rearrangement uses TRBV18 and TRBJ1-1; no reliable D call. Per the germline V gene, CDR1 is KGHSH and CDR2 is LQKENI. V was cut by 2 bases and J by 3 bases, with 7 bases left in between. This CDR3 spans 13 amino acids. CDR3 residues: CASSPGSHTEAFF. Here the CDR3 DNA reads TGTGCCAGCTCACCAGGCAGCCACACTGAAGCTTTCTTT.

The DNA for the CDR3 is TGTGCCAGCAGCTATCCGACGGACTATGAAGGCTACACCTTC. Translating it yields CASSYPTDYEGYTF. This chain connects TRBV7-9 to TRBJ1-2, with D hard to call. CDR3 size: 14 residues. From germline, CDR1 is SEHNR and CDR2 FQNEAQ (reference sequence). V gave up 4 bases and J gave up 8 bases, with 17 bases separating them.

For the CDR3, the DNA is TGTGCCTGGAGTGTTGATTCCCCGGGAAACGGAGCTTTCTTT. Protein sequence: CAWSVDSPGNGAFF. J is TRBJ1-1 and V is TRBV30; D is unclear. Deletions cut 0 bases from V and 10 bases from J, with 18 bases between. Germline V gene sequence: CDR1 GTSNPN, CDR2 SVGIG (reference sequence). This CDR3 is built from 14 residues.

This clonotype has at least ten counts. This chain joins TRBV7-2 and TRBJ2-3; 7 bases match TRBD1. Unmatched junction bases numbered 8, after V lost 5 bases and J lost 9 bases. CDR1 is SGHTA and CDR2 is FQGNSA in the germline V gene. The CDR3 contains 13 residues. CDR3 sequence (DNA): TGTGCCAGCAGCCCCCCCGGGACAGCAACGCAGTATTTT. It is translated as CASSPPGTATQYF.

This chain joins TRBV12-3 or TRBV12-4 and TRBJ2-6; D may be TRBD2 (6 bases). Trimming left V 5 bases short and J 0 bases short, with 14 bases between. The CDR3 length is 17 residues. The CDR3 region has the DNA TGTGCCAGCAGTCGCCGGGACTGGAGCTCTGGGGCCAACGTCCTGACTTTC. Translated, it gives CASSRRDWSSGANVLTF.

This clonotype was observed a handful of times. The J gene is TRBJ2-3, the V gene TRBV3-1, with D unclear. The length of the CDR3 is 12 residues. Germline loops: CDR1 LGHDT, CDR2 YNNKEL (reference sequence). V was cut by 1 base and J by 8 bases, with 7 bases left in between. The CDR3 is CASSQARRTQYF. DNA for the CDR3: TGTGCCAGCAGCCAAGCTCGACGTACGCAGTATTTT.

Only a few counts were recorded for this clonotype. V is TRBV7-9 and J is TRBJ1-6; a weak D match, TRBD1 (5 bases). Per the germline V gene, CDR1 is SEHNR and CDR2 is FQNEAQ (reference sequence). The length of the CDR3 is 14 residues. V lost 11 bases, J lost 10 bases, and 21 bases lay in between. The DNA of the CDR3 is TGTGCCCAGGCGGAGACCAGCGGGGGATCACCCCTCCACTTT. Amino acids: CAQAETSGGSPLHF.